This T cell receptor beta chain was sequenced during a study of cytomegalovirus exposure and HLA in healthy donors. Study-level points and caveats: Common viral pathogens seemed, in a later analysis, to connect with several of the most significant clusters. In a later analysis, productive TCRs from donors in an Asian-associated ancestry cluster reportedly carried fewer N-insertions than the cohort mean. A missense variant in DCLRE1C was later tied to TCR beta V- and J-gene trimming.

Germline CDR1 SNHLY, CDR2 FYNNEI. The CDR3 length is 15 residues. The PCR contained 60 Vbeta and 13 Jbeta primers. Assay: immunoSEQ multiplex PCR; the TCRdb copy retains only in-frame clones and omits some. The sample records about 91,000 clones, 55% to 65% being singletons. As regards this clone: Its antigen remains unknown. A junction boundary mismatches the germline segment, possibly from a read error.

The specimen sequenced was PBMCs. The clonotype originates from a human donor in good health. The rearrangement joins TRBV2 to TRBJ1-2, with D possibly TRBD1 on 6 matching bases. The CDR3 loop is CVSSAQGLDNYGYTF. The CDR3, as DNA: TGTGTCAGCAGTGCACAGGGATTAGATAACTATGGCTACACCTTC.